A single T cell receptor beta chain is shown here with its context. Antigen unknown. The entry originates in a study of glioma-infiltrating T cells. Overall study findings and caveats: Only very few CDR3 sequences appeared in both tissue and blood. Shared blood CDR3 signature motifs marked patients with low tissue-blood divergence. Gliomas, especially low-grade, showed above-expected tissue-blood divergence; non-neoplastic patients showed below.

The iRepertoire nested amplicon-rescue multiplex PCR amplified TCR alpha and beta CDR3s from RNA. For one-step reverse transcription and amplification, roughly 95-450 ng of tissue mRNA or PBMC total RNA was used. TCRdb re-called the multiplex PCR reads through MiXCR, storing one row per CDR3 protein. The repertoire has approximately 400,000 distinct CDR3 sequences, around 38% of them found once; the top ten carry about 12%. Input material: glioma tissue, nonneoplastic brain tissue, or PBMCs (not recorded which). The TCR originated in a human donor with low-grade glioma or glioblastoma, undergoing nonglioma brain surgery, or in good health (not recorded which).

In DNA, the CDR3 is TGTGCCAGCAGCTCTACAGGGGGCTTCCCCTACGAGCAGTACTTC. Translation: CASSSTGGFPYEQYF. The chain carries TRBV7-2 and TRBJ2-7; TRBD1 matches at 9 bases. The CDR3 extends over 15 amino acids. V was clipped by 4 bases and J by 2 bases; unmatched bases: 6. Germline lookup yields CDR1 SGHTA and CDR2 FQGNSA.